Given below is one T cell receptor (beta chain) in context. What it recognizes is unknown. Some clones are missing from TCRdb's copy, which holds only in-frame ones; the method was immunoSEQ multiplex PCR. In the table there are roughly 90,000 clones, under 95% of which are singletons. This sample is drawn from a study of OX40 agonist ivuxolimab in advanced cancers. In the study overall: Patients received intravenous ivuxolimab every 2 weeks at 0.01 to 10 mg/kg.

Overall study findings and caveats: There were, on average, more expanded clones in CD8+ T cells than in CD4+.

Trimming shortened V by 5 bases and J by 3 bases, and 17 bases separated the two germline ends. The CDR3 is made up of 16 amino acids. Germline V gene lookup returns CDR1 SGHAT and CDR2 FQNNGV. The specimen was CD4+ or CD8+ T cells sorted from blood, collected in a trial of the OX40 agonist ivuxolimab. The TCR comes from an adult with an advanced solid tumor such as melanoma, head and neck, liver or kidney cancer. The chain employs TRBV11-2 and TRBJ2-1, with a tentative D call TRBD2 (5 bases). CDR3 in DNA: TGTGCCAGCAGCCCCCATACAGACTACCGCTACAATGAGCAGTTCTTC. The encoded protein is CASSPHTDYRYNEQFF.